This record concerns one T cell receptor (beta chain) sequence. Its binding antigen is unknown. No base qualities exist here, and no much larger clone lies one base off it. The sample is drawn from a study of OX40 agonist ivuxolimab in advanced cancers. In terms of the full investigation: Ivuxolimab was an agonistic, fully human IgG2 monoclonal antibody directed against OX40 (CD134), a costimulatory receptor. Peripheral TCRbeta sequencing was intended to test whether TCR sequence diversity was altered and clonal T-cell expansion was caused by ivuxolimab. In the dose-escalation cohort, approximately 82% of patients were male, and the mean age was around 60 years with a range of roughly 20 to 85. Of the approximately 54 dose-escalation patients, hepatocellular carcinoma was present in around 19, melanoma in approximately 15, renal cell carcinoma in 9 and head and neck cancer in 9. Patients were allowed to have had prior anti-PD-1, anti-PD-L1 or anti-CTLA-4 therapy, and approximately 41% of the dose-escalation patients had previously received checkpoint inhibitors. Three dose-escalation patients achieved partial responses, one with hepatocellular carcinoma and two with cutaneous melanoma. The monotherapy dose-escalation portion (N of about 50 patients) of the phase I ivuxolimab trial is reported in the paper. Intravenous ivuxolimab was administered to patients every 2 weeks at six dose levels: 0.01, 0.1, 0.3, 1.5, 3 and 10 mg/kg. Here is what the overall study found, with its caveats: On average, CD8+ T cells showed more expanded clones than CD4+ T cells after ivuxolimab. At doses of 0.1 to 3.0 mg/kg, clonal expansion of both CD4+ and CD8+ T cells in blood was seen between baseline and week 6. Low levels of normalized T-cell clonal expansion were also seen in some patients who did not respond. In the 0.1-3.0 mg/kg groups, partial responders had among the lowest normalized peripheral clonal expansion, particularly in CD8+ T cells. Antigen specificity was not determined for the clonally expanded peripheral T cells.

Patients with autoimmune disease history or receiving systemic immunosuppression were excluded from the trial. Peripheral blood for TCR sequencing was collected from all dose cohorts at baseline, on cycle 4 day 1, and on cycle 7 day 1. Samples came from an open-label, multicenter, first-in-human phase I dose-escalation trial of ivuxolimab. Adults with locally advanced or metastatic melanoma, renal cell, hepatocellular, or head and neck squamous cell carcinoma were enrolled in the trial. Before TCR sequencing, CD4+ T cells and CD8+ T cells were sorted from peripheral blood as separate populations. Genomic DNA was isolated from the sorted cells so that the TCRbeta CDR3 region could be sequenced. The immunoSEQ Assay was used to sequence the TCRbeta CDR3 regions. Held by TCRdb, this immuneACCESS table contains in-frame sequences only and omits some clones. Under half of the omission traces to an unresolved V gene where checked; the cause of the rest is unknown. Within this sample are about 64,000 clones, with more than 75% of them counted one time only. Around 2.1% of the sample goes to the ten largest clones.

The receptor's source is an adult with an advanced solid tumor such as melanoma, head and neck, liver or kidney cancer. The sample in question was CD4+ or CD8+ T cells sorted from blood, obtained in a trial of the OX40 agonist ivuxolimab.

The CDR3 reads CASSHRATNEKLFF. The DNA sequence reads TGTGCCAGCAGTCACAGGGCGACTAATGAAAAACTGTTTTTT. Recombination connected TRBV6-5 to TRBJ1-4; tentative D gene TRBD1, with 6 bases matching. CDR1 MNHEY and CDR2 SVGAGI are derived from the germline V gene. The junction shows trimming of 5 bases on V and 2 bases on J, plus 9 bases between the germline ends. Its CDR3 holds 14 amino acids, cysteine through phenylalanine. The sequence is cut down to CDR3 DNA, 42 bases in frame from base 1.